The next 21 T cell receptor beta chains were all read from a single sample in a study of somatic mutations in cytotoxic T cells in rheumatoid arthritis. Generated by immunoSEQ multiplex PCR, the TCRdb table keeps only in-frame clones and is missing some. This table holds 15,000 to 20,000 clones, about four fifths found once. Sequenced material: CD8+ T cells sorted from blood. The receptors stem from a man between 18 and 29 years old with rheumatoid arthritis.

This clone was detected only once. CDR3 coding DNA: TGTGCCATTGGGTCTGGGGCCAACGTCCTGACTTTC. Its translation is CAIGSGANVLTF. The gene calls are TRBV28 and TRBJ2-6; D is uncertain. The germline V gene encodes CDR1 MDHEN and CDR2 SYDVKM. Between the trimmed V and J ends, which lost 10 bases and 1 base, there was a span of 5 bases. The CDR3 spans 12 residues.

This clone was counted a single time. The gene calls are TRBV19 and TRBJ2-1; D is unclear. Trimming cost V 5 bases and J 7 bases, with 15 bases left between them. CDR3 length: 14 amino acids. The germline V gene encodes CDR1 LNHDA and CDR2 SQIVND (reference sequence). The CDR3 DNA follows: TGTGCCAGTAGTCGGCGGTTGGGCAGTAATGAGCAGTTCTTC. Its translation is CASSRRLGSNEQFF.

The gene calls are TRBV4-3 and TRBJ1-5; TRBD1 matches 7 bases. The V gene end was trimmed by 3 bases and the J gene end by 6 bases; junction bases not matched to a gene: 8. The length of the CDR3 is 15 residues. Germline-derived CDR1 and CDR2 are LGHNA and YSLEER. The DNA for the CDR3 is TGCGCCAGCAGCCAGTACGACAGGGACGGTCAGCCCCAGCATTTT. Amino acid sequence: CASSQYDRDGQPQHF.

V gene TRBV6-4 combines with J gene TRBJ2-3; TRBD2 agrees at 12 bases. After removal of 6 bases from V and 3 bases from J, the junction contained 4 bases not matched to a gene. The length of the CDR3 is 15 residues. Germline V gene data show CDR1 as MRHNA and CDR2 as SNTAGT. The CDR3 DNA reads TGTGCCAGCAGCCAGACTAGCGGGGGAACAGATACGCAGTATTTT. This encodes CASSQTSGGTDTQYF.

The rearrangement uses TRBV7-2 and TRBJ2-2; D is tentatively TRBD1 or TRBD2 (5 bases each). This CDR3 is 14 amino acids long. Trimming removed 5 bases at V and 3 bases at J, with 10 bases between. The germline V gene encodes CDR1 SGHTA and CDR2 FQGNSA. The CDR3 DNA reads as TGTGCCAGCAGCCCGGGACCATACACCGGGGAGCTGTTTTTT. Its translation: CASSPGPYTGELFF.

V is TRBV2 and J is TRBJ2-2; possible D gene TRBD2, 5 bases. The CDR3 is made up of 16 amino acids. V was shortened by 6 bases and J by 0 bases, with 14 bases between the two germline ends. The V gene's germline CDR1 is SNHLY and CDR2 FYNNEI. The CDR3 bases are TGTGCCAGCAGCGACCCGCAGGACTCGAACACCGGGGAGCTGTTTTTT. Translated, it gives CASSDPQDSNTGELFF.

This sequence joins TRBV19 and TRBJ1-2, with TRBD1 as a possible D gene (6 bases). Trimming took 3 bases from V and 0 from J, leaving 8 bases between them. Germline V gene data show CDR1 as LNHDA and CDR2 as SQIVND (reference sequence). The CDR3 runs to 14 residues. This CDR3 reads CASSMGHPNYGYTF. Here the CDR3 DNA reads TGTGCCAGTAGTATGGGACACCCTAACTATGGCTACACCTTC.

This clone was counted a single time. The chain joins TRBV6-1 to TRBJ2-6; D call uncertain. The CDR3 is 15 residues long. CDR1 is MNHNS and CDR2 is SASEGT in the germline V gene. The ends were cut back, 1 base at V and 0 bases at J, with 4 bases in the middle. The CDR3 is CASSEEHSGANVLTF. The CDR3 DNA reads TGTGCCAGCAGTGAAGAACACTCTGGGGCCAACGTCCTGACTTTC.

The chain employs TRBV30 and TRBJ1-1; D unresolved. Germline CDR1 is GTSNPN and CDR2 is SVGIG (reference sequence). CDR3 size: 13 residues. V was cut by 0 bases and J by 0 bases, with 5 bases left in between. DNA of the CDR3: TGTGCCTGGAGTGTCGGCTTGAACACTGAAGCTTTCTTT. It is translated as CAWSVGLNTEAFF.

This clone showed up just once. The rearrangement uses TRBV7-9 and TRBJ1-2; possibly TRBD1 for D (5 bases). The CDR3 has 15 amino acids. V lost 5 bases, J lost 4 bases, and 17 bases lay in between. Germline assignment: CDR1 SEHNR and CDR2 FQNEAQ (reference sequence). The chain's CDR3 is CASSPRQTDPYGYTF. The CDR3 bases are TGTGCCAGCAGCCCTCGACAGACGGACCCCTATGGCTACACCTTC.

This clone has a handful of counts. The chain links TRBV19 to TRBJ1-2, with a tentative D call TRBD1 (6 bases). This CDR3 is built from 16 residues. Germline values: CDR1 LNHDA, CDR2 SQIVND (reference sequence). Trimming shortened V by 3 bases and J by 3 bases, and 17 bases separated the two germline ends. CDR3 DNA sequence: TGTGCCAGTAGTATCCTCTTGGGGGGCTCCTACTATGGCTACACCTTC. Amino acid sequence: CASSILLGGSYYGYTF.

This rearrangement joins TRBV4-3 to TRBJ2-3; 7 bases agree with TRBD2. Germline trimming cut 1 base from V and 3 bases from J; bases unmatched to any gene: 10. Germline V gene lookup returns CDR1 LGHNA and CDR2 YSLEER. The CDR3 has 17 residues. CDR3 amino acids: CASSQGYAGEITDTQYF. CDR3 DNA sequence: TGCGCCAGCAGCCAAGGATACGCGGGGGAAATTACAGATACGCAGTATTTT.

The DNA of the CDR3 is TGTGCCAGCAGCCAATTGAGTAAAAAACTGTTTTTT. This sequence encodes CASSQLSKKLFF. V and J are TRBV4-2 and TRBJ1-4; D unresolved. The V gene lost 2 bases and the J gene lost 9 bases, with 7 bases spanning the gap. Germline loops: CDR1 LGHNA, CDR2 YNFKEQ. This CDR3 has 12 residues.

The chain carries TRBV4-1 and TRBJ2-1, with D unclear. The CDR3 totals 14 residues. Trimming cost V 4 bases and J 6 bases, with 13 bases left between them. Germline assignment: CDR1 MGHRA and CDR2 YSYEKL. CDR3 DNA sequence: TGCGCCAGCAGCCCCGGACCCCTTGGCAATGAGCAGTTCTTC. Its protein is CASSPGPLGNEQFF.

This clone is termed medium-sized. The J gene is TRBJ2-7, the V gene TRBV25-1; tentative D call: TRBD2 (5 bases). Germline V CDR1 and CDR2: MGHDK, SYGVNS. The CDR3 has 12 residues. V was trimmed by 7 bases and J by 0 bases, leaving 7 bases between them. In nucleotides, the CDR3 is TGTGCCAGCAATGAGGGCTCCTACGAGCAGTACTTC. Encoded protein: CASNEGSYEQYF.

The chain has TRBV27 and TRBJ1-1; no clear D gene. The CDR3 runs 15 residues. The V gene's germline CDR1 is MNHEY and CDR2 SMNVEV (reference sequence). V was clipped by 5 bases and J by 10 bases, with 23 bases between them. The CDR3 loop reads CASSPLGSGVMGAFF. In nucleotides, the CDR3 is TGTGCCAGCAGTCCCTTGGGGAGCGGAGTCATGGGAGCTTTCTTT.

This clone came up once. The gene calls are TRBV6-5 and TRBJ2-7; no reliable D call. The CDR3 covers 14 residues. Deletions cut 0 bases from V and 2 bases from J, with 8 bases between. Germline V gene data show CDR1 as MNHEY and CDR2 as SVGAGI. The CDR3 sequence: CASSYSSQTYEQYF. The CDR3 bases are TGTGCCAGCAGTTACTCTTCGCAGACCTACGAGCAGTACTTC.

The chain couples TRBV5-5 to TRBJ1-1; possible D gene TRBD1, 5 bases. This CDR3 is built from 13 residues. Germline loops: CDR1 SGHKS, CDR2 YYEKEE (reference sequence). For the CDR3, the DNA is TGTGCTACTCTTGGCGGGGCCGGCACTGAAGCTTTCTTT. Its translation is CATLGGAGTEAFF.

The chain's CDR3 is CASSPFWGVNTEAFF. The CDR3, as DNA: TGTGCCAGCAGTCCCTTTTGGGGTGTGAACACTGAAGCTTTCTTT. The chain uses TRBV27 and TRBJ1-1, with D hard to call. Per the germline V gene, CDR1 is MNHEY and CDR2 is SMNVEV (reference sequence). V shed 5 bases and J shed 0 bases, with 13 bases lying between them. The CDR3 is 15 residues long.

The chain couples TRBV6-1 to TRBJ2-7; D may match TRBD1 or TRBD2 (6 bases each). From germline, CDR1 is MNHNS and CDR2 SASEGT. Trimming removed 1 base at V and 3 bases at J, with 13 bases between. The CDR3 has 15 amino acids. CDR3 protein: CASSEGLGGSYEQYF. The DNA of the CDR3 is TGTGCCAGCAGTGAAGGGCTCGGGGGCAGCTACGAGCAGTACTTC.

The rearrangement links TRBV11-2 to TRBJ2-1; D unclear. This CDR3 is 14 amino acids long. Trimming pared 4 bases from V and 4 bases from J, leaving 11 bases between. The germline CDR1 and CDR2 sequences are SGHAT and FQNNGV. Written as DNA, the CDR3 is TGTGCCAGCAGCTCCGGTAGGGCGTACAATGAGCAGTTCTTC. It specifies CASSSGRAYNEQFF.